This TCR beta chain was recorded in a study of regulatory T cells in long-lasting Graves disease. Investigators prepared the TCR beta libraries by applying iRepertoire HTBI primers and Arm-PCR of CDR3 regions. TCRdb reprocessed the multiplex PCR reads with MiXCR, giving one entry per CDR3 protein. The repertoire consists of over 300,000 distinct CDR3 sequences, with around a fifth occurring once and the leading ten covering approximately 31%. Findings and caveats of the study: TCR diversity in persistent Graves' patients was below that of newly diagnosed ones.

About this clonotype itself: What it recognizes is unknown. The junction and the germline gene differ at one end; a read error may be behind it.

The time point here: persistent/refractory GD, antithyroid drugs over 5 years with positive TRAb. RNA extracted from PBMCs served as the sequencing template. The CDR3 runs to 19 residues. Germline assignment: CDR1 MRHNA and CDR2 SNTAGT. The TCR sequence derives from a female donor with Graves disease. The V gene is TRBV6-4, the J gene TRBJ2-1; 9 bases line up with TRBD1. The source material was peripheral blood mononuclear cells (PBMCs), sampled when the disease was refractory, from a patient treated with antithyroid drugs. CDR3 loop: CASSYSTPEGDRVYNEQFF. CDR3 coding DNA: TGTGCCAGCAGTTACTCGACCCCTGAGGGGGACAGGGTCTACAATGAGCAGTTCTTC.